This T cell receptor beta chain was observed in a study of technical replicates of blood from a few donors. CDR1 and CDR2 from the germline V gene are MNHEY and SVGAGI. V gave up 8 bases and J gave up 3 bases; unmatched junction bases: 5. This CDR3 has 14 residues. Produced via immunoSEQ multiplex PCR; TCRdb's table is partial and in-frame only. The table records about 75,000 clones, 95% to 97% of them present only once. Sequenced sample: T cells isolated from PBMCs. The gene calls are TRBV6-5 and TRBJ2-7; 12 nucleotides match TRBD2. The sequence was obtained from a human donor in good health. The CDR3 DNA reads as TGTGCCAGCTCCCTGACTAGCGGGGGCTACGAGCAGTACTTC. It is translated as CASSLTSGGYEQYF.